These 17 T cell receptor beta chains were sequenced from one sample in a study of lymphopenia after photon versus proton radiotherapy (dated by TCRdb to the late 2010s). Library preparation was by the immunoSEQ multiplex PCR assay. The table was pulled from immuneACCESS by TCRdb, which kept in-frame rearrangements only. Such tables lose some clones; where checked, under half of the loss comes from unresolved V genes, and the rest has no known cause. The sample table contains fewer than 45,000 clones; only one count was recorded for 85% to 90% of them. The leading ten clones occupy 10% to 13% of the sample. The sample consisted of peripheral blood, taken from a patient treated with proton-based radiotherapy. The source of these receptors is a woman in her 70s with pancreatic cancer. Some clones in this sample may be carry-over from other donors' samples.

This clone showed up just once. The rearrangement links TRBV6-1 to TRBJ1-5; perhaps TRBD1 as D (5 bases). Trimming cost V 5 bases and J 7 bases, with 9 bases left between them. The germline V gene has CDR1 MNHNS and CDR2 SASEGT. CDR3 size: 12 residues. Here the CDR3 reads CASSRDVQPQHF. The CDR3 DNA is TGTGCCAGCAGTAGGGACGTCCAGCCCCAGCATTTT.

The chain couples TRBV2 to TRBJ1-5; D unclear. This CDR3 is built from 13 residues. V was clipped by 3 bases and J by 4 bases, with 7 bases between them. From germline, CDR1 is SNHLY and CDR2 FYNNEI. The CDR3 DNA follows: TGTGCCAGCAGTGATGGGAGTAATCAGCCCCAGCATTTT. Translating it yields CASSDGSNQPQHF.

This clone showed up just once. V is TRBV18 and J is TRBJ2-3; D remains unclear. This CDR3 is built from 13 residues. Deletions cut 5 bases from V and 4 bases from J, with 10 bases between. Germline-derived CDR1 and CDR2 are KGHSH and LQKENI. Here the CDR3 reads CASSTPNSDTQYF. The CDR3 DNA reads TGTGCCAGCTCAACCCCTAACTCAGATACGCAGTATTTT.

The chain is built from TRBV19 and TRBJ2-3, with a tentative D call TRBD2 (5 bases). Germline V gives CDR1 LNHDA, CDR2 SQIVND (reference sequence). Trimming left V 6 bases short and J 6 bases short, with 16 bases between. This CDR3 has 14 amino acids. The CDR3 is CASRRERESDTQYF. In DNA form, the CDR3 reads TGTGCCAGTAGAAGGGAGAGGGAGTCGGATACGCAGTATTTT.

The V gene is TRBV5-1, the J gene TRBJ1-6; a possible D gene is TRBD1 (5 bases). The V gene lost 4 bases and the J gene lost 9 bases, with 14 bases spanning the gap. The CDR3 loop spans 14 amino acids. The germline V gene has CDR1 SGHRS and CDR2 YFSETQ. CDR3 sequence: CASSVGQQGSPLHF. CDR3 coding DNA: TGCGCCAGCAGCGTCGGGCAGCAGGGTTCACCCCTCCACTTT.

This chain joins TRBV5-1 and TRBJ2-1; D uncertain. Trimming removed 0 bases at V and 5 bases at J, with 9 bases between. The CDR3 runs to 14 residues. Germline CDR1 reads SGHRS; CDR2 reads YFSETQ. CDR3 in DNA: TGCGCCAGCAGCTTGGCGCAGGTTAACAATGAGCAGTTCTTC. Translated, it gives CASSLAQVNNEQFF.

With respect to this clone: An end of the junction does not agree with germline; a read error may underlie this. The genes are TRBV7-7 and TRBJ2-5; D unclear. The CDR3 runs to 13 residues. The germline gives CDR1 SSHAT, CDR2 FNYEAQ (reference sequence). CDR3 coding DNA: TGTGCTAGCAGCCCGCATCCCGGGGAGACCCAGTACTTC. This translates into CASSPHPGETQYF.

The chain recombines TRBV4-2 with TRBJ1-5, with TRBD1 matching over 7 bases. Germline V CDR1 and CDR2: LGHNA, YNFKEQ. The CDR3 is 15 residues long. The ends lost 1 base at V and 5 bases at J; junction bases unmatched: 5. In DNA form, the CDR3 reads TGTGCCAGCAGCCAAGGAGGGGACAGCCATCAGCCCCAGCATTTT. Encoded protein: CASSQGGDSHQPQHF.

V and J are TRBV10-3 and TRBJ2-2; 8 bases line up with TRBD1. CDR3 size: 17 residues. V lost 3 bases, J lost 2 bases, and 8 bases stayed unmatched. Germline assignment: CDR1 ENHRY and CDR2 SYGVKD. CDR3 in DNA: TGTGCCATCAGTGACGGGGCAGGGGGCGGTAACACCGGGGAGCTGTTTTTT. Residues: CAISDGAGGGNTGELFF.

The genes are TRBV6-5 and TRBJ1-5; the D is unclear. This CDR3 comprises 12 residues. Trimming removed 3 bases from V and 6 bases from J, with 6 bases in between. The germline V gene encodes CDR1 MNHEY and CDR2 SVGAGI. The CDR3: CASSYGGQPQHF. CDR3 in DNA: TGTGCCAGCAGTTATGGAGGTCAGCCCCAGCATTTT.

The chain joins TRBV28 to TRBJ2-5, with TRBD1 as a possible D gene (9 bases). Matching the DNA end better, TRBJ2-7 makes the J call doubtful. This CDR3 spans 19 amino acids. Looked up from germline, CDR1 is MDHEN and CDR2 is SYDVKM. CDR3 DNA: TGTGCCAGCAGCCCCTTCGGACAGGGGACGGGCGGGAGGCCCTACGAGCAGTACTTC. Translation: CASSPFGQGTGGRPYEQYF.

This chain links TRBV28 with TRBJ2-1; D gene uncertain. Trimming removed 7 bases at V and 7 bases at J, with 8 bases between. Germline CDR1 reads MDHEN; CDR2 reads SYDVKM. This CDR3 has 11 residues. Written as DNA, the CDR3 is TGTGCCAGCACATCGAGGAATGAGCAGTTCTTC. As protein: CASTSRNEQFF.

The V call is TRBV5-4, the J call TRBJ1-2; the D is unclear. In germline, CDR1 is SGHNT, CDR2 YYREEE (reference sequence). The CDR3 contains 13 residues. V lost 0 bases to trimming and J lost 8 bases, with 11 bases between them. The CDR3 loop is CASSLEGERGYTF. The DNA for the CDR3 is TGTGCCAGCAGCTTGGAGGGTGAGAGGGGCTACACCTTC.

V and J are TRBV5-1 and TRBJ2-1, with TRBD2 matching 7 bases. Germline CDR1 is SGHRS and CDR2 is YFSETQ. The ends lost 7 bases at V and 9 bases at J; junction bases unmatched: 16. This CDR3 is 15 amino acids long. CDR3 sequence: CASREAAHASGEQFF. The CDR3 coding sequence is TGCGCCAGCCGGGAGGCGGCACACGCTTCGGGTGAGCAGTTCTTC.

This clone was recorded only once. The chain joins TRBV23-1 to TRBJ2-7; possibly TRBD1 for D (6 bases). TRBV23-1 is flagged as an ORF with uncertain function. Trimming removed 0 bases from V and 4 bases from J, with 19 bases in between. This CDR3 comprises 17 residues. CDR3 region: CASSQSIESDSFYEQYF. The CDR3 bases are TGCGCCAGCAGTCAATCGATTGAGTCGGACAGCTTTTACGAGCAGTACTTC.

In DNA, the CDR3 is TGCAGCGTTGAGGGTCCGGGGGATTTGTACAATGAGCAGTTCTTC. Translating gives CSVEGPGDLYNEQFF. The chain combines TRBV29-1 with TRBJ2-1; tentative D call: TRBD2 (6 bases). From germline, CDR1 is SQVTM and CDR2 ANQGSEA. V lost 3 bases, J lost 4 bases, and 16 bases lay in between. The CDR3 totals 15 residues.

This chain uses TRBV10-2 with TRBJ2-7; 11 positions agree with TRBD2. This CDR3 spans 14 amino acids. The V gene's germline CDR1 is WSHSY and CDR2 SAAADI. V lost 8 bases and J lost 3; bases outside the gene matches: 6. The CDR3, as DNA: TGCGCCAGCGAACTAGCGGGAGTGGGCTACGAGCAGTACTTC. It translates to CASELAGVGYEQYF.